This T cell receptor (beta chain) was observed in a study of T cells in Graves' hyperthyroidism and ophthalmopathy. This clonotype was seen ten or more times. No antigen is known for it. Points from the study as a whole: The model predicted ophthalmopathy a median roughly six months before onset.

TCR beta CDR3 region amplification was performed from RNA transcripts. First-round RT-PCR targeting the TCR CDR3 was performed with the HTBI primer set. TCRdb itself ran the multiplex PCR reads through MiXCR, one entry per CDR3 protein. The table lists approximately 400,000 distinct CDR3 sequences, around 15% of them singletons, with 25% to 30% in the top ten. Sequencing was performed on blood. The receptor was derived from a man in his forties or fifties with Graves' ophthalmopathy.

DNA for the CDR3: TGTGCCAGCAGTGGGGGGGCTAGCGGGATTTACGAGCAGTACTTC. It encodes CASSGGASGIYEQYF. The V gene is TRBV7-8, the J gene TRBJ2-7, with 9 bases that match TRBD2. The J segment lost 4 bases and the V segment lost 6 bases, leaving 10 bases of the junction unmatched. The CDR3 covers 15 residues. Per germline, CDR1 SGHVS and CDR2 FQNEAQ.